The 3 T cell receptor beta chains listed next were all sequenced from one sample in a study of blood T cell repertoires in COVID-19. Repertoires were generated with immunoSEQ multiplex PCR, while TCRdb's copy carries only in-frame clones and drops some. The sample carries around 68,000 clones, approximately 91% recorded once. The sequenced sample was peripheral blood. These receptors originate from a human donor in a cohort sampled during active COVID-19.

Here the CDR3 reads CAISERTGAVYEQYF. The CDR3 bases are TGTGCCATCAGTGAGAGGACGGGAGCGGTTTACGAGCAGTACTTC. The chain joins TRBV10-3 to TRBJ2-7; a possible D gene is TRBD2 (6 bases). Germline V gives CDR1 ENHRY, CDR2 SYGVKD. This CDR3 comprises 15 residues. The V gene lost 2 bases and the J gene lost 4 bases, with 15 bases spanning the gap.

The chain combines TRBV18 with TRBJ2-7, with TRBD2 matching over 12 bases. This CDR3 has 14 residues. Germline-derived CDR1 and CDR2 are KGHSH and LQKENI. After removal of 3 bases from V and 12 bases from J, the junction contained 9 bases not matched to a gene. CDR3 DNA: TGTGCCAGCTCACCGACTAGCGGGAGATTCTCTCCGTACTTC. This gives the protein CASSPTSGRFSPYF.

The chain couples TRBV29-1 to TRBJ2-1; 12 bases line up with TRBD1. V trimming: 6 bases; J trimming: 2 bases; junction bases outside the gene matches: 2. CDR3 size: 14 residues. The germline V gene encodes CDR1 SQVTM and CDR2 ANQGSEA. CDR3 DNA: TGCAGCGTGGGGACAGGGGGCCCCTACAATGAGCAGTTCTTC. This translates into CSVGTGGPYNEQFF.